A few counts support the clone carrying this T cell receptor beta chain. The antigen remains unidentified. This sample stems from a study of PD-1 blockade in mismatch repair-deficient tumors. Across the study: Enrolled about 2012-2016, patients had progressing, pretreated mismatch repair-deficient cancers of over nine types.

Sequenced by immunoSEQ multiplex PCR; TCRdb stores in-frame clones only, minus some. This sample has tens of thousands of clones, with more than 75% found just once. Every patient had mismatch repair deficiency by PCR or immunohistochemistry. TCRs were sequenced from a few patients responding to pembrolizumab. Study-level results: After pembrolizumab, tumor-resident clones rose rapidly, then generally contracted before radiologic responses.

CDR1 is SGHRS and CDR2 is YFSETQ in the germline V gene. V shed 0 bases and J 8 bases; nucleotides not matched to a gene: 9. This CDR3 contains 15 residues. The chain is built from TRBV5-1 and TRBJ1-2; TRBD1 agrees at 8 bases. The TCR was taken from an adult with mismatch repair-deficient cancer. The sequenced sample was peripheral blood, obtained 4 weeks after starting pembrolizumab. CDR3 sequence reads: CASSLGQGASVGYTF. The CDR3 nucleotides are TGCGCCAGCAGCTTGGGGCAGGGGGCGTCGGTAGGCTACACCTTC.